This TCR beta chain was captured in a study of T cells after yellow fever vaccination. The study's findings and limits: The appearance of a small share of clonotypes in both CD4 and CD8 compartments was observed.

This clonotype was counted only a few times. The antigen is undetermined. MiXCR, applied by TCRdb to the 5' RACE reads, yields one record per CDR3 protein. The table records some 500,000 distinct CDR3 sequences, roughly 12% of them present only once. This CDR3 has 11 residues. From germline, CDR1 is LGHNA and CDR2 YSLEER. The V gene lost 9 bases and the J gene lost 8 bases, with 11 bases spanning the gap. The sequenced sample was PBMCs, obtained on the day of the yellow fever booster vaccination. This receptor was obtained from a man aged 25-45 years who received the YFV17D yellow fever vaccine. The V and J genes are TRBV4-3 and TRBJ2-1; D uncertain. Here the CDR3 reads CASLVLDEQFF. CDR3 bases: TGCGCCAGTCTTGTCCTGGATGAGCAGTTCTTC.